This is a list of T cell receptor beta chains from one sample in a study of T cell changes during pregnancy in multiple sclerosis. Libraries were prepared by immunoSEQ multiplex PCR; TCRdb keeps only in-frame clonotypes and omits some of them. The top ten hold 0.85% to 1% of the sample, which has some 47,000 clones, about 96% seen once. The source was peripheral blood, collected in the second trimester of pregnancy. The receptors stem from a female donor with multiple sclerosis, enrolled in a pregnancy study. The CDR3 runs from the conserved cysteine through the conserved F or W. A D gene is named only where the DNA matches it firmly. Clone sizes are given selectively: once, few, many, or a class where the clone is expanded.

J,D,size,V,length,DNA,CDR3
TRBJ2-5,TRBD2,.,TRBV7-2,14,TGTGCCAGCAGAGAAATAGCGGGGAAAGAGACCCAGTACTTC,CASREIAGKETQYF
TRBJ2-5,.,.,TRBV20-1,11,TGCAGCGCCAGACCCGGGGGGACCCAGTACTTC,CSARPGGTQYF
TRBJ2-4,TRBD2,.,TRBV5-4,17,TGTGCCAGCAGCTTGGGGCTAGCGGGGCCCCCTGAAAACATTCAGTACTTC,CASSLGLAGPPENIQYF
TRBJ2-6,.,once,TRBV29-1,13,TGCAGCGTTGTGGCCTCTGGGGCCAACGTCCTGACTTTC,CSVVASGANVLTF
TRBJ2-5,.,.,TRBV2,13,TGTGCCAGCATCCCGTGGGAGGTGGAGACCCAGTACTTC,CASIPWEVETQYF
TRBJ2-6,TRBD2,.,TRBV9,21,TGTGCCAGCAGCGTAGAAATATCGGGACTAGCGGGAAGACCTGGGGCCAACGTCCTGACTTTC,CASSVEISGLAGRPGANVLTF
TRBJ2-2,TRBD2,.,TRBV19,15,TGTGCCAGTACCCTTCTAGCGGGACCGACCGGGGAGCTGTTTTTT,CASTLLAGPTGELFF
TRBJ2-7,TRBD1,.,TRBV18,15,TGTGCCAGCTCAGCCCGGGACAGGGTCTCCTACGAGCAGTACTTC,CASSARDRVSYEQYF
TRBJ2-1,TRBD2,.,TRBV7-2,15,TGTGCCAGCAGCCTAGGGAGGGGCGCCTACAATGAGCAGTTCTTC,CASSLGRGAYNEQFF
TRBJ2-7,TRBD2,.,TRBV5-1,14,TGCGCCAGCACCGGCGGGAGTGGGTCCTACGAGCAGTACTTC,CASTGGSGSYEQYF
TRBJ2-3,TRBD2,.,TRBV5-1,15,TGCGCCAGCACCCTTGACGGGGGGGCCTCAGATACGCAGTATTTT,CASTLDGGASDTQYF
TRBJ2-7,.,.,TRBV29-1,12,TGCAGCGTTGAAGACAGGGCGGTCGAGCAGTACTTC,CSVEDRAVEQYF
TRBJ2-1,TRBD2,.,TRBV30,15,TGTGCCTGGAGGGGTAGGACTAGCGGGAACAATGAGCAGTTCTTC,CAWRGRTSGNNEQFF
TRBJ1-1,.,.,TRBV10-3,12,TGTGCCATCAGTGAGTCTCGAGTTGAAGCTTTCTTT,CAISESRVEAFF
TRBJ1-2,.,.,TRBV4-3,17,TGCGCCAGCAGCCAAGGGGAGTCCCTCAAGTCTAACTATGGCTACACCTTC,CASSQGESLKSNYGYTF
TRBJ1-5,TRBD1,once,TRBV2,17,TGTGCCAGCAGAGAGGGTAGGGACAGGGTAAGCAATCAGCCCCAGCATTTT,CASREGRDRVSNQPQHF
TRBJ2-2,TRBD2,.,TRBV4-1,15,TGCGCCAGCAGCCAACCGCGGGGGGGCGCGGGGGAGCTGTTTTTT,CASSQPRGGAGELFF
TRBJ2-7,TRBD1,once,TRBV2,16,TGTGCCAGCAGTGAAGCGAGGGACAGGGATCGGTACGAGCAGTACTTC,CASSEARDRDRYEQYF
TRBJ2-7,TRBD1,.,TRBV27,14,TGTGCCAGCAGCCGACAGGGAGTTCTTTACGAGCAGTACTTC,CASSRQGVLYEQYF
TRBJ1-1,.,.,TRBV9,14,TGTGCCAGCAGCGTACCAGGGCCGAACACTGAAGCTTTCTTT,CASSVPGPNTEAFF
TRBJ2-2,TRBD2,.,TRBV19,16,TGTGCCAGTAGTATGGGACTAGCGGTGAACACCGGGGAGCTGTTTTTT,CASSMGLAVNTGELFF
TRBJ2-3,TRBD2,.,TRBV13,17,TGTGCCAGCAGCTCCCGAGCCAGCGGGGGTAGCACAGATACGCAGTATTTT,CASSSRASGGSTDTQYF
TRBJ2-2,TRBD2,.,TRBV7-3,14,TGTGCCACCGGGGGGGGGCGAGGTACCGGGGAGCTGTTTTTT,CATGGGRGTGELFF
TRBJ2-1,TRBD2,.,TRBV11-2,15,TGTGCCAGCAGCCCAAGCGGGAGAGGCTACAATGAGCAGTTCTTC,CASSPSGRGYNEQFF
TRBJ2-5,TRBD2,.,TRBV5-4,15,TGTGCCAGCAGCTCCGGACTAGCGGGGGAAGAGACCCAGTACTTC,CASSSGLAGEETQYF
TRBJ2-5,TRBD1,.,TRBV5-1,18,TGCGCCAGCAGCTTGAGGACAGGGGGCAAGGCTTTGCAAGAGACCCAGTACTTC,CASSLRTGGKALQETQYF
TRBJ1-2,.,.,TRBV5-1,14,TGCGCCAGCAGCTTGGTGGGGGCAGGTGGCGGCTACACCTTC,CASSLVGAGGGYTF
TRBJ2-1,.,.,TRBV14,15,TGTGCCAGCAGCCCTGGACAAGCTCTTTACAATGAGCAGTTCTTC,CASSPGQALYNEQFF